Listed below are T cell receptor beta chains from one sample, sequenced in a study of blood T cell repertoires in COVID-19. Assay: immunoSEQ multiplex PCR; the TCRdb copy retains only in-frame clones and omits some. The sample yields about 290,000 clones, 85% to 90% seen once. Material: peripheral blood. The receptor set was obtained from a woman aged 25 to 39 with COVID-19, enrolled during active disease. Both conserved end residues are trimmed from each CDR3. The order of the fields is V gene, J gene, D gene, CDR3 protein. D genes are given only for firm matches.

v_gene: TRBV10-3
j_gene: TRBJ2-7
d_gene: TRBD1
CDR3aa: AINGQGDTYEQY

v_gene: TRBV18
j_gene: TRBJ2-7
d_gene: TRBD1
CDR3aa: ASRGGTGALGVYEQY

v_gene: TRBV2
j_gene: TRBJ1-5
d_gene: NA
CDR3aa: ASSKGGWGQPQH

v_gene: TRBV6-6
j_gene: TRBJ1-4
d_gene: NA
CDR3aa: ASTGGTATNEKLF

v_gene: TRBV5-5
j_gene: TRBJ2-3
d_gene: TRBD1
CDR3aa: ASSTGTGVGTQY

v_gene: TRBV6-2/TRBV6-3
j_gene: TRBJ2-5
d_gene: NA
CDR3aa: ASSPRSSVPPETQY

v_gene: TRBV6-5
j_gene: TRBJ1-1
d_gene: NA
CDR3aa: ASSLTGGLLEAF

v_gene: TRBV10-3
j_gene: TRBJ2-3
d_gene: NA
CDR3aa: AISDTGLGTQY

v_gene: TRBV29-1
j_gene: TRBJ2-6
d_gene: TRBD2
CDR3aa: SVRTGGSSGANVLT

v_gene: TRBV6-5
j_gene: TRBJ1-5
d_gene: TRBD1
CDR3aa: ASSRFRGGNQPQH

v_gene: TRBV6-5
j_gene: TRBJ1-5
d_gene: NA
CDR3aa: ASSLGAFGNQPQH

v_gene: TRBV7-8
j_gene: TRBJ1-6
d_gene: TRBD1
CDR3aa: ASSKGTGRTPLH

v_gene: TRBV28
j_gene: TRBJ2-7
d_gene: TRBD2
CDR3aa: ASRISGGPYEQY

v_gene: TRBV10-2
j_gene: TRBJ2-5
d_gene: TRBD2
CDR3aa: ASSDPSGGVRQETQY

v_gene: TRBV2
j_gene: TRBJ2-3
d_gene: TRBD1
CDR3aa: ASSGQGAGDTQY

v_gene: TRBV4-1
j_gene: TRBJ1-1
d_gene: NA
CDR3aa: ASSQVGGMAEAF

v_gene: TRBV18
j_gene: TRBJ1-5
d_gene: NA
CDR3aa: ASSPGAKGTQGPQH

v_gene: TRBV5-1
j_gene: TRBJ2-5
d_gene: TRBD1
CDR3aa: ASSLEPGTGGTQY

v_gene: TRBV28
j_gene: TRBJ2-4
d_gene: TRBD2
CDR3aa: ASLTSGRNIQY

v_gene: TRBV12-3/TRBV12-4
j_gene: TRBJ1-4
d_gene: TRBD1
CDR3aa: ASSRTGGEKLF

v_gene: TRBV10-3
j_gene: TRBJ1-2
d_gene: NA
CDR3aa: AISAGNYGYT

v_gene: TRBV28
j_gene: TRBJ2-7
d_gene: TRBD2
CDR3aa: ASSYGRGGSYEQY

v_gene: TRBV2
j_gene: TRBJ2-6
d_gene: TRBD1
CDR3aa: ASRSGQNLMSGANVLT

v_gene: TRBV6-1
j_gene: TRBJ1-6
d_gene: NA
CDR3aa: ASSEWGRRSPLH

v_gene: TRBV7-9
j_gene: TRBJ2-1
d_gene: NA
CDR3aa: ASSGSLAEQF

v_gene: TRBV7-9
j_gene: TRBJ2-5
d_gene: NA
CDR3aa: ASSRVEARTQY

v_gene: TRBV11-2
j_gene: TRBJ1-5
d_gene: NA
CDR3aa: ASSLGFVGASNQPQH

v_gene: TRBV9
j_gene: TRBJ1-1
d_gene: TRBD1
CDR3aa: ASSGPFYLGQADTEAF

v_gene: TRBV19
j_gene: TRBJ1-4
d_gene: NA
CDR3aa: ASSIDGATGWEKLF

v_gene: TRBV9
j_gene: TRBJ2-7
d_gene: NA
CDR3aa: ASSGSSGGSYEQY

v_gene: TRBV20-1
j_gene: TRBJ2-2
d_gene: NA
CDR3aa: SASGRGNTGELF

v_gene: TRBV25-1
j_gene: TRBJ1-6
d_gene: TRBD1
CDR3aa: ASRGGAYRSPLH

v_gene: TRBV6-1
j_gene: TRBJ1-1
d_gene: TRBD1
CDR3aa: ASSERGQEAEAF

v_gene: TRBV10-2
j_gene: TRBJ2-7
d_gene: NA
CDR3aa: ASRELSYEQY

v_gene: TRBV23-1
j_gene: TRBJ2-7
d_gene: TRBD2
CDR3aa: ASSPKRGGPYSYEQY

v_gene: TRBV5-6
j_gene: TRBJ1-1
d_gene: NA
CDR3aa: ASSYGWTEAF

v_gene: TRBV5-1
j_gene: TRBJ1-1
d_gene: TRBD1
CDR3aa: ASSNQDRARGAF

v_gene: TRBV2
j_gene: TRBJ2-2
d_gene: NA
CDR3aa: ASSETRVYTGELF

v_gene: TRBV7-9
j_gene: TRBJ1-2
d_gene: NA
CDR3aa: ASSFTGTATRRYGYT